Below, 19 T cell receptor beta chains from the same sample are listed, as sequenced in a study of cytomegalovirus exposure and HLA in healthy donors. It was with 60 Vbeta and 13 Jbeta primers that the PCR ran. Assay: immunoSEQ multiplex PCR; the TCRdb copy retains only in-frame clones and omits some. The data show more than 140,000 clones, with 75% to 80% seen just once and around 1.6% held by the top ten. Sequences were obtained from PBMCs. These receptors originate from a female donor in good health and CMV-seronegative.

In its sample, this clone was seen a few times. The gene calls are TRBV7-8 and TRBJ2-7; D gene unclear. The V and J ends lost 3 bases and 0 bases respectively, with 9 bases between them. CDR1 is SGHVS and CDR2 is FQNEAQ in the germline V gene. This CDR3 region has 14 residues. CDR3 protein: CASSFVPSSYEQYF. The CDR3 nucleotides read TGTGCCAGCAGCTTTGTCCCCAGCTCCTACGAGCAGTACTTC. The full variable domain, its missing parts supplied by reference TRBV7-8 and TRBJ2-7, is GAGVSQSPRYKVAKRGQDVALRCDPISGHVSLFWYQQALGQGPEFLTYFQNEAQLDKSGLPSDRFFAERPEGSVSTLKIQRTQQEDSAVYLCASSFVPSSYEQYFGPGTRLTVT.

The chain joins TRBV10-3 to TRBJ2-1; unclear D gene. The CDR3 has 13 residues. Trimming took off 6 bases at V and 5 bases at J, with 11 bases between the two ends. CDR1 and CDR2 (germline): ENHRY, SYGVKD. The CDR3 region has the DNA TGTGCCATCAGGAGTACCCAAAACAATGAGCAGTTCTTC. Translating gives CAIRSTQNNEQFF.

This clone appeared a single time. This chain connects TRBV5-1 to TRBJ1-2; D ambiguous. The CDR3 is 14 amino acids. Germline CDR1 is SGHRS and CDR2 is YFSETQ. Between the trimmed V and J ends, which lost 3 bases and 4 bases, there was a span of 13 bases. This CDR3 reads CASSSPGELYGYTF. Written as DNA, the CDR3 is TGCGCCAGCAGCTCGCCGGGAGAACTCTATGGCTACACCTTC.

The rearrangement links TRBV27 to TRBJ2-7; 10 bases fit TRBD2. V trimming: 5 bases; J trimming: 0 bases; junction bases outside the gene matches: 4. The CDR3 spans 15 residues. In germline, CDR1 is MNHEY, CDR2 SMNVEV (reference sequence). The CDR3 here is CASSPAGGSSYEQYF. In nucleotides, the CDR3 is TGTGCCAGCAGTCCAGCGGGAGGGAGCTCCTACGAGCAGTACTTC.

J is TRBJ1-5 and V is TRBV6-6; 8 nucleotides align to TRBD1. Germline assignment: CDR1 MNHNY and CDR2 SVGAGI (reference sequence). J was trimmed by 2 bases and V by 5 bases; bases with no gene match: 5. The CDR3 is 15 amino acids. The CDR3 DNA is TGTGCCAGCAGTGCGGGACAGGACCGCAATCAGCCCCAGCATTTT. Translated: CASSAGQDRNQPQHF.

This chain uses TRBV2 with TRBJ2-3; D possibly corresponds to TRBD2 (5 bases). CDR1 and CDR2 from the germline V gene are SNHLY and FYNNEI. The CDR3 extends over 12 amino acids. V gave up 7 bases and J gave up 0 bases, with 5 bases separating them. The CDR3 nucleotides read TGTGCCAGCACGGGGAGCACAGATACGCAGTATTTT. Its translation: CASTGSTDTQYF.

The V gene is TRBV6-6, the J gene TRBJ2-3, with a weak D call TRBD2 (6 bases). From germline, CDR1 is MNHNY and CDR2 SVGAGI (reference sequence). This CDR3 has 16 residues. The V gene lost 7 bases and the J gene lost 3 bases, with 20 bases spanning the gap. The CDR3 sequence: CASTPPSGGGTDTQYF. The CDR3 region has the DNA TGTGCCAGCACTCCCCCGAGCGGAGGAGGGACAGATACGCAGTATTTT.

CDR3 DNA: TGTGCCAGCAGTTTATTCGGGAACACTGAAGCTTTCTTT. It specifies CASSLFGNTEAFF. The chain links TRBV27 to TRBJ1-1; D is unresolved. CDR3 length: 13 residues. The germline V gene encodes CDR1 MNHEY and CDR2 SMNVEV (reference sequence). V lost 1 base and J 1 base, leaving 4 bases between the germline ends.

V and J are TRBV5-1 and TRBJ2-1; 9 bases map to TRBD2. This CDR3 has 16 residues. Germline lookup yields CDR1 SGHRS and CDR2 YFSETQ. The ends lost 0 bases at V and 7 bases at J; junction bases unmatched: 8. As DNA, the CDR3 is TGCGCCAGCAGCTTGGGGAGGCGGGAGGGGTTGAATGAGCAGTTCTTC. This encodes CASSLGRREGLNEQFF.

CDR3 DNA sequence: TGTGCCAGTAGTATAGTTGGGGGCTCGTACGAGCAGTACTTC. This translates into CASSIVGGSYEQYF. The genes are TRBV19 and TRBJ2-7, with a weak D call TRBD1 (6 bases). The CDR3 has 14 amino acids. V gave up 1 base and J gave up 4 bases, with 11 bases separating them. CDR1 and CDR2 from the germline V gene are LNHDA and SQIVND (reference sequence).

The rearrangement links TRBV7-2 to TRBJ2-5, with D possibly TRBD1 on 5 matching bases. Gene TRBJ2-7 matches the end of the DNA better, so the J call may be wrong. This CDR3 has 15 amino acids. Germline V gene sequence: CDR1 SGHTA, CDR2 FQGNSA. CDR3 sequence reads: CASSSPTGTVHEQYF. As DNA, the CDR3 is TGTGCCAGCAGCTCGCCAACAGGAACAGTCCACGAGCAGTACTTC.

V and J are TRBV5-6 and TRBJ2-7; the D is unclear. The germline V gene encodes CDR1 SGHDT and CDR2 YYEEEE. The CDR3 runs 11 residues. V lost 4 bases, J lost 4 bases, and 6 bases lay in between. CDR3 coding DNA: TGTGCCAGCAGCGGAGATTACGAGCAGTACTTC. Encoded protein: CASSGDYEQYF.

This sequence joins TRBV11-2 and TRBJ2-5, with 10 bases lining up with TRBD2. The CDR3 loop spans 15 amino acids. Germline CDR1 SGHAT, CDR2 FQNNGV. V was pared by 8 bases and J by 1 base, with 7 bases of the junction left unmatched. The CDR3 region has the DNA TGTGCCAGCCGAGGACTAGCGGCACGCCAAGAGACCCAGTACTTC. Its protein product is CASRGLAARQETQYF.

The rearrangement links TRBV6-1 to TRBJ1-5, with D perhaps matching TRBD1 (5 bases). Per the germline V gene, CDR1 is MNHNS and CDR2 is SASEGT. The CDR3 has 16 amino acids. V was cut by 3 bases and J by 3 bases, with 15 bases left in between. The CDR3 spells CASSEYAEGDNQPQHF. The CDR3 DNA sequence: TGTGCCAGCAGTGAGTATGCCGAAGGGGACAATCAGCCCCAGCATTTT.

The chain employs TRBV28 and TRBJ1-1; maybe TRBD1 (6 bases). Germline values: CDR1 MDHEN, CDR2 SYDVKM. The CDR3 contains 15 residues. V was shortened by 5 bases and J by 5 bases, with 18 bases between the two germline ends. DNA for the CDR3: TGTGCCAGCAGTCCCACAGGGACGGTTAGGACTGAAGCTTTCTTT. Translating gives CASSPTGTVRTEAFF.

This chain uses TRBV2 with TRBJ2-1; 9 bases map to TRBD2. J was trimmed by 0 bases and V by 6 bases; bases with no gene match: 6. CDR1 SNHLY and CDR2 FYNNEI come from the germline V gene. This CDR3 is built from 16 residues. CDR3 bases: TGTGCCAGCAGAGAACAACTAGCGGGCTCCTACAATGAGCAGTTCTTC. Its translation: CASREQLAGSYNEQFF.

The chain carries TRBV7-8 and TRBJ1-1; the match to TRBD1 covers 7 bases. Trimming at V came to 5 bases and at J to 5 bases, leaving 5 bases not matched to a gene. This CDR3 contains 13 residues. Germline CDR1 is SGHVS and CDR2 is FQNEAQ. The CDR3 reads CASSTETGTEAFF. The CDR3 DNA reads as TGTGCCAGCAGCACCGAGACAGGGACTGAAGCTTTCTTT.

This chain connects TRBV5-1 to TRBJ1-1; tentatively, D is TRBD1 (5 bases). Between the trimmed V and J ends, which lost 1 base and 1 base, there was a span of 14 bases. CDR1 and CDR2 from the germline V gene are SGHRS and YFSETQ. This CDR3 comprises 16 residues. This CDR3 reads CASSLYWGQGNTEAFF. For the CDR3, the DNA is TGCGCCAGCAGCTTGTACTGGGGCCAGGGGAACACTGAAGCTTTCTTT.

This clone has just a few counts. The V call is TRBV29-1, the J call TRBJ1-1, with 7 bases identical to TRBD1. Trimming cost V 4 bases and J 5 bases; bases outside gene matches: 7. Germline assignment: CDR1 SQVTM and CDR2 ANQGSEA. The CDR3 is made up of 13 amino acids. The CDR3: CSVGRQGITEAFF. In DNA, the CDR3 is TGCAGCGTTGGCAGACAGGGAATTACTGAAGCTTTCTTT. The full variable domain, completed using reference TRBV29-1 and TRBJ1-1, is SAVISQKPSRDICQRGTSLTIQCQVDSQVTMMFWYRQQPGQSLTLIATANQGSEATYESGFVIDKFPISRPNLTFSTLTVSNMSPEDSSIYLCSVGRQGITEAFFGQGTRLTVV.